These T cell receptor beta chains were read from a single sample in a study of beta chain features in type 1 diabetes. The table came from immunoSEQ multiplex PCR; TCRdb's copy has only in-frame clones and leaves some out. The table includes 150,000 to 170,000 clones, 10% detected once. The sequencing sample was made of central memory CD4+ T cells from blood. The receptors shown here come from a young man with type 1 diabetes. Each CDR3 is given with its conserved first and last residue. The D gene is left open where the match is weak. Only part of the rows carry a size: once, few, many, or a class if the clone is expanded.

D,V,J,size,DNA,CDR3
TRBD2,TRBV6-5,TRBJ2-1,few,TGTGCCAGCAGTTACCTCAAGCGGGGTGAGCAGTTCTTC,CASSYLKRGEQFF
NA,TRBV28,TRBJ1-4,many,TGTGCCAGCAGTTCGGGGGCAACTAATGAAAAACTGTTTTTT,CASSSGATNEKLFF
NA,TRBV11-2,TRBJ2-7,few,TGTGCCAGCAGCGGATATGGGAGCGGGCCCTACGAGCAGTACTTC,CASSGYGSGPYEQYF
TRBD1,TRBV7-3,TRBJ2-2,few,TGTGCCAGCAGCCTCCAACCGGGACAGGGAAGCACCGGGGAGCTGTTTTTT,CASSLQPGQGSTGELFF
TRBD2,TRBV9,TRBJ2-1,NA,TGTGCCAGCAGCGTAGCAGCGGGGGGCTACAATGAGCAGTTCTTC,CASSVAAGGYNEQFF
TRBD2,TRBV4-3,TRBJ2-1,NA,TGCGCCAGCAGCCAAGACCCATTCGTGGCGGGAGTGGGGGATGAGCAGTTCTTC,CASSQDPFVAGVGDEQFF
NA,TRBV29-1,TRBJ2-5,many,TGCAGCGTTGAACAAAATCAAGAGACCCAGTACTTC,CSVEQNQETQYF
TRBD2,TRBV30,TRBJ2-3,NA,TGTGCCTGGAGTGTGAAGCGGGAGTCGACGCAGTATTTT,CAWSVKRESTQYF
TRBD1,TRBV11-2,TRBJ1-2,few,TGTGCCAGCAGCTCGGGACAGACCTATGGCTACACCTTC,CASSSGQTYGYTF
TRBD1,TRBV5-1,TRBJ2-3,NA,TGCGCCAGCAGGGTAGGGGGACAGAGCACAGATACGCAGTATTTT,CASRVGGQSTDTQYF
TRBD1,TRBV19,TRBJ1-1,NA,TGTGCCAGTATCCGGGACAGGGAAGCGGACACTGAAGCTTTCTTT,CASIRDREADTEAFF
NA,TRBV7-2,TRBJ2-1,NA,TGTGCCAGCAGCTTAGCCACAGGGTCGAATGAGCAGTTCTTC,CASSLATGSNEQFF
NA,TRBV15,TRBJ1-1,NA,TGTGCCACCAGCACACAGGGGAACACTGAAGCTTTCTTT,CATSTQGNTEAFF
NA,TRBV20-1,TRBJ2-1,NA,TGCAGTGCTAGAGATTTGGAGCACCCGTTCTTC,CSARDLEHPFF
TRBD1,TRBV2,TRBJ2-2,NA,TGTGCCACGGGACAGGGGATTACCGGGGAGCTGTTTTTT,CATGQGITGELFF
NA,TRBV7-9,TRBJ2-7,NA,TGTGCCAGCACATACCGAAAAGGAGAAGAGCAGTACTTC,CASTYRKGEEQYF
NA,TRBV27,TRBJ2-5,few,TGTGCCAGCAGTTCCTTTAACGGGAGAGAGACCCAGTACTTC,CASSSFNGRETQYF
NA,TRBV7-2,TRBJ2-5,few,TGTGCCAGCAGCCTCGACAGGCAAGAGACCCAGTACTTC,CASSLDRQETQYF
TRBD2,TRBV2,TRBJ2-1,NA,TGTGCCAGCAGGAGGACTAGCGGGAGTTGGGATGAGCAGTTCTTC,CASRRTSGSWDEQFF
NA,TRBV25-1,TRBJ1-2,NA,TGTGCCAGCAGTTCAGCCGGGGGCTATGGCTACACCTTC,CASSSAGGYGYTF
TRBD2,TRBV7-6,TRBJ2-7,few,TGTGCCAGCAGCATCGGGACTAGCAATCCCTCCTACGAGCAGTACTTC,CASSIGTSNPSYEQYF
TRBD1,TRBV7-2,TRBJ1-4,NA,TGTGCCAGCAGCTTCCAGGGGGCACAGGAAAAACTGTTTTTT,CASSFQGAQEKLFF
NA,TRBV29-1,TRBJ1-1,few,TGCAGCGTGAGCGACAGTGGCCCTGAAGCTTTCTTT,CSVSDSGPEAFF
NA,TRBV30,TRBJ2-5,NA,TGTGCCTGGAGTACCCCCGGGGGTGGAGAGACCCAGTACTTC,CAWSTPGGGETQYF
NA,TRBV19,TRBJ1-1,NA,TGTGCCAGTAGTATAGGAAGCAGGGTAGAGACTGAAGCTTTCTTT,CASSIGSRVETEAFF
NA,TRBV14,TRBJ2-5,few,TGTGCCAGCAGCCAGAGTCAGGGATCTTGGACCCAGTACTTC,CASSQSQGSWTQYF
NA,TRBV5-1,TRBJ1-2,NA,TGCGCCAGCAGCACCACCGTAGGGCAAGAGGGTGGCTACACCTTC,CASSTTVGQEGGYTF
TRBD2,TRBV7-6,TRBJ2-1,NA,TGTGCCAGCAGCAGACTAGCGGGAGAGGTGAATGAGCAGTTCTTC,CASSRLAGEVNEQFF
TRBD2,TRBV28,TRBJ2-1,NA,TGTGCCAGCACCATCACCGGGACTAGCGGTCACAATGAGCAGTTCTTC,CASTITGTSGHNEQFF
TRBD1,TRBV5-4,TRBJ2-3,few,TGTGCCAGCAGCTTGGAAGGGACAGCGGGCACAGATACGCAGTATTTT,CASSLEGTAGTDTQYF
NA,TRBV14,TRBJ2-7,few,TGTGCCAGCAGCAATACTCGTACGGGAGCCTACGAGCAGTACTTC,CASSNTRTGAYEQYF
NA,TRBV28,TRBJ2-3,few,TGTGCCAGCAGTGGTGACTTAGGAGCCAACACAGATACGCAGTATTTT,CASSGDLGANTDTQYF
NA,TRBV7-9,TRBJ2-5,NA,TGTGCCAGCAGCTTCTCGGGGCAAGAGACCCAGTACTTC,CASSFSGQETQYF
NA,TRBV29-1,TRBJ2-5,few,TGCAGCGTTGGGGAGGAGGAGACCCAGTACTTC,CSVGEEETQYF
NA,TRBV4-2,TRBJ2-7,NA,TGTGCCAGCAGCCAAGATCTCCAGGGAGGCGTGGACGAGCAGTACTTC,CASSQDLQGGVDEQYF
TRBD2,TRBV7-9,TRBJ2-7,NA,TGTGCCAGCAGCTCCGGACTAGCGGGGCACTACGAGCAGTACTTC,CASSSGLAGHYEQYF
TRBD2,TRBV7-8,TRBJ2-5,NA,TGTGCCAGCAGCTTAGGATTCTCCGGGAGGACCTCCCAAGAGACCCAGTACTTC,CASSLGFSGRTSQETQYF
NA,TRBV25-1,TRBJ1-2,few,TGTGCCAGCAGTGAGCGGTTTTTTGATGGCTACACCTTC,CASSERFFDGYTF
TRBD2,TRBV7-3,TRBJ2-7,few,TGTGCCAGCAGCTTGGGTAGCGGGAGCTACGAGCAGTACTTC,CASSLGSGSYEQYF
NA,TRBV15,TRBJ2-7,NA,TGTGCCACCAGCAGAGTTGTAGCTTTGAATGAGCAGTACTTC,CATSRVVALNEQYF
NA,TRBV5-8,TRBJ1-5,NA,TGTGCCAGCAGCGTAGGGGAGGATGACAATCAGCCCCAGCATTTT,CASSVGEDDNQPQHF
TRBD1,TRBV28,TRBJ1-2,few,TGTGCCAGCAGTTTACCCCGGGACAGGGGAGGCTACACCTTC,CASSLPRDRGGYTF
TRBD2,TRBV18,TRBJ2-2,NA,TGTGCCAGCTCACCGGGACTAGCGGGGAACACCGGGGAGCTGTTTTTT,CASSPGLAGNTGELFF
NA,TRBV19,TRBJ2-2,NA,TGTGCCAGTCGCGACCGGAGCAGCACCGGGGAGCTGTTTTTT,CASRDRSSTGELFF
NA,TRBV7-9,TRBJ1-1,few,TGTGCCAGCAGCGGACAGCAGAACACTGAAGCTTTCTTT,CASSGQQNTEAFF
NA,TRBV7-2,TRBJ2-3,few,TGTGCCAGCAGCTTTGGCGGAGCTAGGGATACGCAGTATTTT,CASSFGGARDTQYF
NA,TRBV20-1,TRBJ2-1,few,TGCAGCCCTTCGGGCAATGAGCAGTTCTTC,CSPSGNEQFF
NA,TRBV4-3,TRBJ2-7,NA,TGCGCCAGCAGCCAAGAGTTGAGAAGGGGGGGGTCACACTACGAGCAGTACTTC,CASSQELRRGGSHYEQYF
TRBD1,TRBV28,TRBJ1-2,NA,TGTGCCAGCAGTTCAGGACAGGGAGAGATTGGCTACACCTTC,CASSSGQGEIGYTF
TRBD1,TRBV5-4,TRBJ2-5,NA,TGTGCCAGCAGCTCACGACAGGGGGCAGGAGAGACCCAGTACTTC,CASSSRQGAGETQYF
TRBD2,TRBV4-2,TRBJ2-1,NA,TGTGCCAGCAGCCAAGTTAGTACCGGGACTAGCTCCTACAATGAGCAGTTCTTC,CASSQVSTGTSSYNEQFF
TRBD1,TRBV18,TRBJ1-4,few,TGTGCCAGCTCATCGGGACAGGGAAGTGAAAAACTGTTTTTT,CASSSGQGSEKLFF
TRBD1,TRBV7-9,TRBJ1-1,few,TGTGCCAGCAGCTTCTGGACAGGGGAAGCCACTGAAGCTTTCTTT,CASSFWTGEATEAFF
NA,TRBV7-9,TRBJ2-7,few,TGTGCCAGCAGCTTAGCACCCTCCACGGGTGAGCAGTACTTC,CASSLAPSTGEQYF
TRBD2,TRBV7-9,TRBJ2-3,NA,TGTGCCAGCAGCTTATCTGGAGCGGGAGGCACAGATACGCAGTATTTT,CASSLSGAGGTDTQYF
NA,TRBV7-2,TRBJ1-1,NA,TGTGCCAGCAGCTTCAGGTGGAACACTGAAGCTTTCTTT,CASSFRWNTEAFF
NA,TRBV13,TRBJ2-1,few,TGTGCCAGCAGTCTAGTGGGGTTAGCGCTCCTCAATGAGCAGTTCTTC,CASSLVGLALLNEQFF
TRBD2,TRBV10-3,TRBJ2-1,NA,TGTGCCATCAAGACTAGCGGGAATGGCAATGAGCAGTTCTTC,CAIKTSGNGNEQFF